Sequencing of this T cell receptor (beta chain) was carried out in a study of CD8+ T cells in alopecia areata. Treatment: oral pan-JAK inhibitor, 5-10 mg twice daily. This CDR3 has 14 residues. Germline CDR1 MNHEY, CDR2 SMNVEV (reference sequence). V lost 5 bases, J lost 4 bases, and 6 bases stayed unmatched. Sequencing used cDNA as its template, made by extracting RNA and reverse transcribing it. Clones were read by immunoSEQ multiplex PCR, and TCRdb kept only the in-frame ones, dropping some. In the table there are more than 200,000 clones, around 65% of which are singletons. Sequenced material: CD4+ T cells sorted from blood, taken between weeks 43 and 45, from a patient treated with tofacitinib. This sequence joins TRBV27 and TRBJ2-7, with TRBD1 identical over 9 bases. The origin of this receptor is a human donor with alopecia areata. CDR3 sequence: CASSTGTGKYEQYF. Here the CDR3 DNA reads TGTGCCAGCAGTACCGGGACAGGGAAATACGAGCAGTACTTC.